This T cell receptor (beta chain) was found in a study of shared clonotypes between healthy human individuals. Study information: Three CD4 naive, three CD4 memory, two CD8 naive and one CD8 memory plate were used per donor.

Germline V lookup: CDR1 SEHNR, CDR2 FQNEAQ (reference sequence). The CDR3 spans 16 residues. Trimming at V came to 6 bases and at J to 0 bases, leaving 10 bases not matched to a gene. Clones were read by immunoSEQ multiplex PCR, and TCRdb kept only the in-frame ones, dropping some. In the table there are millions of clones, under 95% of which are singletons. CD8 cells classed as naive were CD45RO-negative and positively selected for CCR7, excluding terminally differentiated effector memory CD45RA+ cells. Sequenced sample: naive CD8+ T cells from PBMCs. The sequence came from a man younger than 35 in good health. Some clones in this sample may be carry-over from other donors' samples. The gene calls are TRBV7-9 and TRBJ1-1, with TRBD1 matching 7 bases. The DNA of the CDR3 is TGTGCCAGCAGTCCAAGGGACAGTTATATGAACACTGAAGCTTTCTTT. It yields the protein CASSPRDSYMNTEAFF.